The 11 T cell receptor beta chains below were found in one sample sequenced in a study of control samples from healthy donors and cancer patients. Sequenced by immunoSEQ multiplex PCR; TCRdb stores in-frame clones only, minus some. The table has about 170,000 clones, 91% seen once. Source material: blood. The source of these receptors is a woman aged 25 to 45 in good health.

The V call is TRBV25-1, the J call TRBJ1-4; D not resolved. Germline lookup yields CDR1 MGHDK and CDR2 SYGVNS. The germline V and J ends were trimmed by 1 base and 3 bases, with 9 bases remaining between them. The CDR3 spans 15 residues. CDR3 loop: CASSESGVPNEKLFF. CDR3 DNA: TGTGCCAGCAGTGAATCAGGCGTTCCTAATGAAAAACTGTTTTTT. Combining the CDR3 with reference TRBV25-1 and TRBJ1-4 gives the whole variable domain EADIYQTPRYLVIGTGKKITLECSQTMGHDKMYWYQQDPGMELHLIHYSYGVNSTEKGDLSSESTVSRIRTEHFPLTLESARPSHTSQYLCASSESGVPNEKLFFGSGTQLSVL.

J is TRBJ2-2 and V is TRBV5-1; 10 nucleotides agree with TRBD2. The CDR3 has 18 amino acids. J gave up 0 bases and V 0 bases, and 5 bases lay outside the gene matches. Germline CDR1 reads SGHRS; CDR2 reads YFSETQ. DNA for the CDR3: TGCGCCAGCAGCTTGGGGAGTAGCGGGGGGCCGAACACCGGGGAGCTGTTTTTT. It translates to CASSLGSSGGPNTGELFF.

This chain connects TRBV7-2 to TRBJ2-1; the match to TRBD1 covers 7 bases. This CDR3 is built from 15 residues. The germline CDR1 and CDR2 sequences are SGHTA and FQGNSA. Trimming removed 6 bases from V and 2 bases from J; junction bases left unmatched: 7. The CDR3 region is CASRQPGQTYNEQFF. In DNA, the CDR3 is TGTGCCAGCAGACAACCGGGACAGACCTACAATGAGCAGTTCTTC.

The gene calls are TRBV2 and TRBJ1-6, with D hard to call. The germline V gene encodes CDR1 SNHLY and CDR2 FYNNEI. V lost 4 bases and J lost 0, with 7 bases in between. The CDR3 covers 15 residues. The CDR3 protein is CASSGESSYNSPLHF. CDR3 DNA: TGTGCCAGCAGTGGGGAGAGCTCCTATAATTCACCCCTCCACTTT.

This clone was seen just once. V usage is TRBV5-1 and J usage is TRBJ2-1, with a possible D match to TRBD1 (5 bases). The CDR3 is 16 residues long. V lost 3 bases and J 0 bases, leaving 13 bases between the germline ends. CDR1 is SGHRS, CDR2 YFSETQ, per germline. This chain's CDR3 is CASSWQGSSSYNEQFF. As DNA, the CDR3 is TGCGCCAGCAGCTGGCAGGGTTCGAGCTCCTACAATGAGCAGTTCTTC.

The rearrangement joins TRBV6-6 to TRBJ2-1; TRBD1 matches 10 bases. V lost 2 bases to trimming and J lost 6 bases; unmatched junction nucleotides: 4. This CDR3 has 15 amino acids. Per germline, CDR1 MNHNY and CDR2 SVGAGI (reference sequence). The CDR3 sequence: CASSYGGQGVNEQFF. The CDR3 DNA reads as TGTGCCAGCAGTTACGGTGGACAGGGGGTCAATGAGCAGTTCTTC.

The chain uses TRBV2 and TRBJ1-5; 9 bases line up with TRBD1. There are 14 residues in the CDR3. Germline V gene sequence: CDR1 SNHLY, CDR2 FYNNEI. Germline trimming cut 7 bases from V and 7 bases from J; bases unmatched to any gene: 8. The CDR3 region is CASTPTGGAQPQHF. The DNA of the CDR3 is TGTGCCAGCACCCCTACAGGGGGCGCCCAGCCCCAGCATTTT.

The CDR3 reads CASSQDHPNYGYTF. CDR3 nucleotide sequence: TGCGCCAGCAGCCAAGATCACCCTAACTATGGCTACACCTTC. The genes are TRBV4-1 and TRBJ1-2; D is unresolved. The V gene's germline CDR1 is MGHRA and CDR2 YSYEKL. The CDR3 sequence is 14 residues long. Trimming pared 0 bases from V and 0 bases from J, leaving 5 bases between.

The chain joins TRBV7-6 to TRBJ1-3; 8 positions agree with TRBD1. CDR3 size: 15 residues. Germline V gene data show CDR1 as SGHVS and CDR2 as FNYEAQ. V trimming: 1 base; J trimming: 2 bases; junction bases outside the gene matches: 1. The CDR3 reads CASSLEQGAGNTIYF. Here the CDR3 DNA reads TGTGCCAGCAGCTTAGAACAGGGGGCTGGAAACACCATATATTTT.

In its sample, this clone was seen once. CDR3 loop: CASSTAAGSTDTQYF. The CDR3 DNA is TGTGCCAGCAGTACCGCTGCGGGGAGCACAGATACGCAGTATTTT. This sequence joins TRBV6-2 or TRBV6-3 and TRBJ2-3, with D possibly being TRBD2 (6 bases). CDR3 length: 15 amino acids. Germline V gene data show CDR1 as MNHEY and CDR2 as SVGEGT. The V end lost 5 bases, the J end lost 0 bases, and 12 bases lay between the germline ends.

The chain is built from TRBV21-1 and TRBJ1-3; the table assigns TRBD1, which was not confirmed against the DNA. TRBV21-1 is termed a pseudogene. There are 18 residues in the CDR3. The CDR3 spells CASSTGTGDGDSGNTIYF. DNA of the CDR3: TGTGCCAGCAGCACCGGGACAGGGGATGGAGACTCTGGAAACACCATATATTTT.